One sample yielded the 6 T cell receptor beta chains listed below, sequenced in a study of OX40 agonist ivuxolimab in advanced cancers. Clones were read by immunoSEQ multiplex PCR, and TCRdb kept only the in-frame ones, dropping some. The sample contains around 74,000 clones, about nine tenths of which appear only once. Sequencing was performed on CD4+ or CD8+ T cells sorted from blood, taken in a trial of the OX40 agonist ivuxolimab. The receptors derive from an adult with an advanced solid tumor such as melanoma, head and neck, liver or kidney cancer.

This chain uses TRBV5-1 with TRBJ2-1; 12 bases match TRBD2. CDR1 and CDR2 from the germline V gene are SGHRS and YFSETQ. With 0 bases clipped from V and 6 bases from J, the junction kept 1 base outside the gene matches. This CDR3 is 15 amino acids long. Here the CDR3 DNA reads TGCGCCAGCAGCTTGGCTAGCGGGAGGGTCAATGAGCAGTTCTTC. Translated: CASSLASGRVNEQFF.

A single count supports this clone. The V gene is TRBV5-1, the J gene TRBJ2-3; D gene unclear. The CDR3 contains 17 residues. V was trimmed by 0 bases and J by 2 bases, leaving 16 bases between them. Germline-derived CDR1 and CDR2 are SGHRS and YFSETQ. CDR3 protein: CASSLGSVGFFTDTQYF. The CDR3, as DNA: TGCGCCAGCAGCTTGGGCTCCGTCGGGTTCTTCACAGATACGCAGTATTTT.

This chain uses TRBV5-1 with TRBJ2-2, with 7 bases aligning to TRBD2. This CDR3 has 18 residues. Germline V gene lookup returns CDR1 SGHRS and CDR2 YFSETQ. J lost 5 bases, V lost 1 base, and 14 bases had no gene match. The CDR3 is CASSLRPKRERVTGELFF. Here the CDR3 DNA reads TGCGCCAGCAGCTTGAGGCCGAAGCGGGAAAGGGTAACCGGGGAGCTGTTTTTT.

This clone was picked up a small number of times. V usage is TRBV7-2 and J usage is TRBJ1-5; a weak D match, TRBD1 (5 bases). Germline lookup yields CDR1 SGHTA and CDR2 FQGNSA. Between the trimmed V and J ends, which lost 5 bases and 5 bases, there was a span of 10 bases. CDR3 length: 13 residues. CDR3 nucleotides: TGTGCCAGCAGCCCGCAGGGAGATCAGCCCCAGCATTTT. Its translation is CASSPQGDQPQHF.

The chain combines TRBV5-1 with TRBJ2-3; no clear D. With 0 bases removed from V and 2 bases from J, the gap between germline ends came to 1 base. Germline assignment: CDR1 SGHRS and CDR2 YFSETQ. CDR3 length: 12 residues. The CDR3 region is CASSLVTDTQYF. DNA for the CDR3: TGCGCCAGCAGCTTGGTCACAGATACGCAGTATTTT.

The rearrangement joins TRBV19 to TRBJ2-2, with 12 bases fitting TRBD2. The CDR3 consists of 18 residues. Germline loops: CDR1 LNHDA, CDR2 SQIVND (reference sequence). V lost 4 bases, J lost 7 bases, and 13 bases stayed unmatched. CDR3 coding DNA: TGTGCCAGTAGTAGGGCCCCCCTAGCGGGAGGGCCTGGCGGGGAGCTGTTTTTT. As protein: CASSRAPLAGGPGGELFF.